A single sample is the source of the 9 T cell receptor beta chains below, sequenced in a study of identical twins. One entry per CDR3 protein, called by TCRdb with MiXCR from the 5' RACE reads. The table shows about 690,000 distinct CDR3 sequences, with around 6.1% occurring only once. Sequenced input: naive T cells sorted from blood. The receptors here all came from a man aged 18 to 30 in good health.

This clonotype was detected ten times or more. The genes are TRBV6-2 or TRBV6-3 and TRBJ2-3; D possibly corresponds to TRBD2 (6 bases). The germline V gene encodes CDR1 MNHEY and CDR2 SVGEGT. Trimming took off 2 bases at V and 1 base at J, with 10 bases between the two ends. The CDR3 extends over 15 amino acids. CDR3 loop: CASSYRGDRTDTQYF. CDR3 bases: TGTGCCAGCAGTTACCGCGGGGACCGCACAGATACGCAGTATTTT.

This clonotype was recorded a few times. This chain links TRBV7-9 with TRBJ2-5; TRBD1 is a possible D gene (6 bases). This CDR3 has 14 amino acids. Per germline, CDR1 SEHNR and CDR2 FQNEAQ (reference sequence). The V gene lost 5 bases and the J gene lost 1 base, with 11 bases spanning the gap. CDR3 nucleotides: TGTGCCAGCAGCCGCGGACAGCCCCAAGAGACCCAGTACTTC. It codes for CASSRGQPQETQYF.

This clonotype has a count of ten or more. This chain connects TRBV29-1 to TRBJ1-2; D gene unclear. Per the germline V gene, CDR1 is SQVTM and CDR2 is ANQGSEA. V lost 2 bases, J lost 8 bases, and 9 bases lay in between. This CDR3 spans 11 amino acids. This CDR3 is CSVEKGWGYTF. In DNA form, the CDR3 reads TGCAGCGTTGAAAAGGGTTGGGGCTACACCTTC.

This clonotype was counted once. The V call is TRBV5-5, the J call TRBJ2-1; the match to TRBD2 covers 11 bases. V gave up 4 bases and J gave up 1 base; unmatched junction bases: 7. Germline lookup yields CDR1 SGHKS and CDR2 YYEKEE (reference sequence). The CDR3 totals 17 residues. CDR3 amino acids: CASSTTSGSGSYNEQFF. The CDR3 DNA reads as TGTGCCAGCAGCACAACTAGCGGGAGTGGATCCTACAATGAGCAGTTCTTC.

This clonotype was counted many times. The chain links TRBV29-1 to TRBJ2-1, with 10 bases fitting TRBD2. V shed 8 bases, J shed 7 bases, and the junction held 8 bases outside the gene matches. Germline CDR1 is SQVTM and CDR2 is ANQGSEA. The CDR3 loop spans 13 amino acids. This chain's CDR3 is CSSSSGRWNEQFF. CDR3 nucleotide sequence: TGCAGCTCCTCTAGCGGGAGATGGAATGAGCAGTTCTTC.

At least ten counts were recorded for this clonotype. The CDR3 loop reads CASTVGTGDGGYTF. In DNA form, the CDR3 reads TGTGCCAGCACCGTTGGGACAGGGGATGGCGGCTACACCTTC. The rearrangement joins TRBV27 to TRBJ1-2, with TRBD1 identical over 10 bases. V lost 7 bases, J lost 8 bases, and 10 bases stayed unmatched. The CDR3 has 14 residues. CDR1 MNHEY and CDR2 SMNVEV come from the germline V gene (reference sequence).

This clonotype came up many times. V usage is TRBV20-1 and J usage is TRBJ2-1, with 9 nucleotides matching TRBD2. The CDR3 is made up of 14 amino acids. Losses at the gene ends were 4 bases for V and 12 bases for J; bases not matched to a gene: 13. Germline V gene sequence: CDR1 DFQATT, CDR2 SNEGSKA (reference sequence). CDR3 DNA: TGCAGTGCTACTAGCGGGATCCTCAGGACCTTGCAGTTCTTC. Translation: CSATSGILRTLQFF.

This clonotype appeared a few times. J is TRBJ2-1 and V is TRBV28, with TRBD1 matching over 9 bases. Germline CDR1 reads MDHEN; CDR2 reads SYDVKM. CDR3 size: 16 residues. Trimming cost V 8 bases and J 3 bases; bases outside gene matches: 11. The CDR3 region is CASGVQQGAIYNEQFF. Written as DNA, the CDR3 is TGTGCCAGCGGGGTGCAACAGGGGGCTATCTACAATGAGCAGTTCTTC. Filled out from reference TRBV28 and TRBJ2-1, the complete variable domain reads DVKVTQSSRYLVKRTGEKVFLECVQDMDHENMFWYRQDPGLGLRLIYFSYDVKMKEKGDIPEGYSVSREKKERFSLILESASTNQTSMYLCASGVQQGAIYNEQFFGPGTRLTVL.

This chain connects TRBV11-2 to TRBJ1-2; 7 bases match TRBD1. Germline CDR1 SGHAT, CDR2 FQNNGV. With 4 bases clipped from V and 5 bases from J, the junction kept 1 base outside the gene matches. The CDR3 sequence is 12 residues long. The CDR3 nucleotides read TGTGCCAGCAGCTCACAGGGGTATGGCTACACCTTC. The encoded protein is CASSSQGYGYTF.